This passage covers 3 T cell receptor beta chains from one sample sequenced in a study of T cell responses to AZD1222 COVID-19 vaccine. Clones were sequenced by immunoSEQ multiplex PCR, and TCRdb holds only the in-frame ones, with some missing. In the table there are 120,000 to 150,000 clones, around nine tenths of which are singletons. Here the sequenced sample was peripheral blood, taken on day 0 of AZD1222 vaccination. The receptors come from an adult in good health.

This chain uses TRBV7-2 with TRBJ1-2, with 7 nucleotides matching TRBD1. Losses at the gene ends were 5 bases for V and 8 bases for J; bases not matched to a gene: 11. The CDR3 totals 14 residues. The germline V gene encodes CDR1 SGHTA and CDR2 FQGNSA. The CDR3 DNA sequence: TGTGCCAGCAGCGCGACGCCAGGGGGGGGCGGCTACACCTTC. Translated, it gives CASSATPGGGGYTF.

The chain links TRBV4-3 to TRBJ2-2; weak D call: TRBD1 (6 bases). This CDR3 has 15 amino acids. Germline CDR1 is LGHNA and CDR2 is YSLEER. Trimming took 1 base from V and 4 from J, leaving 10 bases between them. The CDR3 spells CASSQGWTVTGELFF. CDR3 DNA: TGCGCCAGCAGCCAAGGATGGACAGTCACCGGGGAGCTGTTTTTT.

The chain has TRBV20-1 and TRBJ2-5; D may be TRBD1 or TRBD2 (5 bases each). V lost 3 bases and J 1 base, leaving 12 bases between the germline ends. The CDR3 has 14 amino acids. CDR1 DFQATT and CDR2 SNEGSKA come from the germline V gene (reference sequence). The CDR3 nucleotides read TGCAGTGCTAGTTCGAGGGGAATCCAAGAGACCCAGTACTTC. Translation gives CSASSRGIQETQYF.